Shown below are 32 T cell receptor beta chains from a single sample sequenced in a study of cytomegalovirus exposure and HLA in healthy donors. Primers included in the PCR were 60 Vbeta and 13 Jbeta primers. Clones were sequenced by immunoSEQ multiplex PCR, and TCRdb holds only the in-frame ones, with some missing. The sample holds 150,000 or so clones, roughly 74% seen once. The specimen sequenced was PBMCs. The receptors here all came from a man between 18 and 35 years old in good health and CMV-seronegative.

This sequence joins TRBV2 and TRBJ2-7; the match to TRBD1 covers 9 bases. The CDR3 has 16 residues. Trimming took 2 bases from V and 5 from J; bases not matched to a gene: 10. Looked up from germline, CDR1 is SNHLY and CDR2 is FYNNEI. The CDR3 bases are TGTGCCAGCAGTGAAAGTAAGGGAACAGGGGGCCACGAGCAGTACTTC. The encoded protein is CASSESKGTGGHEQYF.

V and J are TRBV6-5 and TRBJ1-1; maybe TRBD1 (6 bases). CDR3 length equals 14 residues. Germline V gives CDR1 MNHEY, CDR2 SVGAGI. With 6 bases removed from V and 8 bases from J, the gap between germline ends came to 19 bases. Here the CDR3 reads CASSQIPRGREAFF. In DNA form, the CDR3 reads TGTGCCAGCAGCCAAATCCCGCGGGGGCGGGAAGCTTTCTTT.

The chain is built from TRBV5-1 and TRBJ2-5, with 7 bases that match TRBD1. J was trimmed by 1 base and V by 2 bases; bases with no gene match: 5. The length of the CDR3 is 15 residues. Per the germline V gene, CDR1 is SGHRS and CDR2 is YFSETQ. The CDR3 spells CASSLLGQLQETQYF. CDR3 DNA sequence: TGCGCCAGCAGCTTACTGGGACAGCTCCAAGAGACCCAGTACTTC.

The chain employs TRBV7-2 and TRBJ2-5; TRBD2 aligns across 14 bases. Per germline, CDR1 SGHTA and CDR2 FQGNSA. The V and J ends lost 5 bases and 5 bases, in that order; junction bases with no gene match: 7. The CDR3 length is 16 residues. Written as DNA, the CDR3 is TGTGCCAGCAGCCCTAGGACTAGCGGGGGGATGGAGACCCAGTACTTC. Translating gives CASSPRTSGGMETQYF.

The chain is built from TRBV6-4 and TRBJ1-2; TRBD1 might be the D (5 bases). CDR3 length: 14 amino acids. The ends were cut back, 6 bases at V and 4 bases at J, with 15 bases in the middle. Looked up from germline, CDR1 is MRHNA and CDR2 is SNTAGT. The CDR3 region is CASSAAGDSYGYTF. The DNA of the CDR3 is TGTGCCAGCAGCGCCGCGGGGGACTCCTATGGCTACACCTTC.

The chain combines TRBV5-4 with TRBJ1-1; TRBD1 agrees at 10 bases. V shed 4 bases and J 1 base; nucleotides not matched to a gene: 4. CDR1 and CDR2 (germline): SGHNT, YYREEE (reference sequence). The CDR3 spans 15 residues. CDR3 coding DNA: TGTGCCAGCAGCAAGACAGGGGGCTGGAACACTGAAGCTTTCTTT. This sequence encodes CASSKTGGWNTEAFF.

In its sample, this clone was seen once. This chain connects TRBV11-2 to TRBJ1-3, with D hard to call. Germline-derived CDR1 and CDR2 are SGHAT and FQNNGV. This CDR3 comprises 15 residues. V was cut by 10 bases and J by 4 bases, with 20 bases left in between. The CDR3 is CANPRGDQEGNTIYF. DNA for the CDR3: TGTGCCAACCCTCGAGGAGATCAAGAGGGAAACACCATATATTTT.

This chain links TRBV27 with TRBJ2-4; a possible D gene is TRBD1 (6 bases). This CDR3 has 13 residues. Germline CDR1 and CDR2: MNHEY and SMNVEV (reference sequence). The V gene lost 6 bases and the J gene lost 6 bases, with 12 bases spanning the gap. The chain's CDR3 is CASSYSRGNIQYF. The DNA of the CDR3 is TGTGCCAGCAGCTATTCCAGGGGAAACATTCAGTACTTC.

The chain employs TRBV11-2 and TRBJ2-2; tentatively, D is TRBD1 (5 bases). Trimming cost V 1 base and J 1 base, with 13 bases left between them. CDR3 length: 17 residues. Germline V gene sequence: CDR1 SGHAT, CDR2 FQNNGV. DNA of the CDR3: TGTGCCAGCAGCTTAGGGCCGCAGGGCCTGAACACCGGGGAGCTGTTTTTT. Translated: CASSLGPQGLNTGELFF.

Only one count was recorded for this clone. A junction boundary mismatches the germline segment, possibly from a read error. The CDR3 sequence is CASSVRSRGQGTQYF. Here the CDR3 DNA reads TGTGCCAGCAGTGTCCGTAGCAGGGGGCAAGGGACCCAGTACTTC. This chain links TRBV2 with TRBJ2-5, with 8 bases that match TRBD1. The CDR3 runs to 15 residues. CDR1 and CDR2 from the germline V gene are SNHLY and FYNNEI.

This clone has just a few counts. This chain links TRBV5-8 with TRBJ1-5; D gene uncertain. The CDR3 runs 14 residues. V was clipped by 0 bases and J by 4 bases, with 8 bases between them. Germline assignment: CDR1 SGHTS and CDR2 YDEGEE. CDR3 region: CASSLVSGNQPQHF. CDR3 DNA sequence: TGTGCCAGCAGCTTGGTTTCGGGGAATCAGCCCCAGCATTTT.

The rearrangement links TRBV29-1 to TRBJ1-1, with 9 positions matching TRBD1. CDR3 length equals 13 residues. The V segment lost 7 bases and the J segment 1 base; nucleotides outside the gene matches: 4. Germline V gene sequence: CDR1 SQVTM, CDR2 ANQGSEA. In nucleotides, the CDR3 is TGCAGCGCCGCGACAGGGGGGAACACTGAAGCTTTCTTT. Residues: CSAATGGNTEAFF.

The chain combines TRBV6-5 with TRBJ2-7; D is undetermined. V was cut by 3 bases and J by 6 bases, with 15 bases left in between. The germline CDR1 and CDR2 sequences are MNHEY and SVGAGI. The CDR3 has 14 residues. The DNA for the CDR3 is TGTGCCAGCAGTTATGGTCCGGTGGAGTTCGAGCAGTACTTC. It translates to CASSYGPVEFEQYF.

Concerning this clone itself: A junction boundary mismatches the germline segment, possibly from a read error. This rearrangement joins TRBV7-9 to TRBJ2-3, with 7 bases identical to TRBD1. Germline V lookup: CDR1 SEHNR, CDR2 FQNEAQ (reference sequence). This CDR3 region has 13 residues. The CDR3 sequence: CSSSPTGVDTQYF. The DNA for the CDR3 is TGTTCCAGCAGCCCTACAGGGGTGGATACGCAGTATTTT. The whole variable domain, remainder taken from reference TRBV7-9 and TRBJ2-3, is DTGVSQNPRHKITKRGQNVTFRCDPISEHNRLYWYRQTLGQGPEFLTYFQNEAQLEKSRLLSDRFSAERPKGSFSTLEIQRTEQGDSAMYLCSSSPTGVDTQYFGPGTRLTVL.

J is TRBJ1-1 and V is TRBV5-6; 7 bases are a match to TRBD1. In germline, CDR1 is SGHDT, CDR2 YYEEEE. The CDR3 contains 13 residues. The V gene end was trimmed by 2 bases and the J gene end by 5 bases; junction bases not matched to a gene: 3. The CDR3 nucleotides are TGTGCCAGCAGCTTTCCGACAGGGACTGAAGCTTTCTTT. This translates into CASSFPTGTEAFF.

The gene calls are TRBV5-1 and TRBJ2-5, with 7 bases lining up with TRBD1. Germline V CDR1 and CDR2: SGHRS, YFSETQ. J was trimmed by 5 bases and V by 4 bases; bases with no gene match: 14. CDR3 size: 16 residues. CDR3 sequence (DNA): TGCGCCAGCAGCCCGAGGGGGCCATCACTTGGGGAGACCCAGTACTTC. Its protein is CASSPRGPSLGETQYF.

The CDR3 sequence is CASSQDGQLRGEKLFF. In DNA, the CDR3 is TGCGCCAGCAGCCAAGATGGCCAGCTTCGGGGTGAAAAACTGTTTTTT. This chain links TRBV4-1 with TRBJ1-4; D unclear. The V end lost 0 bases, the J end lost 7 bases, and 15 bases lay between the germline ends. The germline gives CDR1 MGHRA, CDR2 YSYEKL. This CDR3 spans 16 amino acids.

The DNA of the CDR3 is TGTGCCAGCACCCATCGGGCAGCGGGTACCTACGAGCAGTACTTC. This sequence encodes CASTHRAAGTYEQYF. The V call is TRBV27, the J call TRBJ2-7, with a weak D call TRBD2 (6 bases). CDR3 length: 15 amino acids. Per germline, CDR1 MNHEY and CDR2 SMNVEV (reference sequence). Trimming pared 7 bases from V and 2 bases from J, leaving 18 bases between.

The chain uses TRBV18 and TRBJ1-3, with 12 bases lining up with TRBD1. V was clipped by 6 bases and J by 1 base; unmatched bases: 16. CDR3 length: 20 amino acids. Germline values: CDR1 KGHSH, CDR2 LQKENI. CDR3 in DNA: TGTGCCAGCTCCCCAGGGACAGGGGGCACAATGGACCAATCTGGAAACACCATATATTTT. This sequence encodes CASSPGTGGTMDQSGNTIYF. Filled out from reference TRBV18 and TRBJ1-3, the complete variable domain reads NAGVMQNPRHLVRRRGQEARLRCSPMKGHSHVYWYRQLPEEGLKFMVYLQKENIIDESGMPKERFSAEFPKEGPSILRIQQVVRGDSAAYFCASSPGTGGTMDQSGNTIYFGEGSWLTVV.

The sample holds a few counts of this clone. V usage is TRBV11-2 and J usage is TRBJ1-1; no firm D call. This CDR3 comprises 14 residues. The germline V and J ends were trimmed by 0 bases and 5 bases, with 10 bases remaining between them. The germline gives CDR1 SGHAT, CDR2 FQNNGV. CDR3: CASSLEIRPTEAFF. Here the CDR3 DNA reads TGTGCCAGCAGCTTAGAAATCCGTCCTACTGAAGCTTTCTTT.

The table lists this clone with a few counts. The V and J genes are TRBV30 and TRBJ2-1; 7 bases line up with TRBD1. Trimming took 0 bases from V and 9 from J; bases not matched to a gene: 5. CDR1 GTSNPN and CDR2 SVGIG come from the germline V gene (reference sequence). The CDR3 contains 13 residues. The CDR3 DNA is TGTGCCTGGAGTGTACAAGGGGGCGGTGAGCAGTTCTTC. This translates into CAWSVQGGGEQFF.

This clone appeared once. This chain joins TRBV7-9 and TRBJ1-3; 7 nucleotides align to TRBD1. Germline V CDR1 and CDR2: SEHNR, FQNEAQ (reference sequence). V lost 6 bases and J lost 2; bases outside the gene matches: 10. CDR3 length equals 16 residues. CDR3 DNA: TGTGCCAGCAGTCCGGACAGGTTCTTTACTGGAAACACCATATATTTT. This translates into CASSPDRFFTGNTIYF.

The V gene is TRBV18, the J gene TRBJ1-2, with TRBD1 matching over 8 bases. The trim removed 3 bases at V and 4 bases at J, leaving 7 bases unmatched. The CDR3 is 15 residues long. CDR1 is KGHSH and CDR2 is LQKENI in the germline V gene. The CDR3 region is CASSPTTGEGYGYTF. In DNA, the CDR3 is TGTGCCAGCTCACCGACGACAGGGGAGGGCTATGGCTACACCTTC.

The rearrangement uses TRBV10-3 and TRBJ1-1; D is possibly TRBD1 (6 bases). This CDR3 has 14 residues. Germline CDR1 and CDR2: ENHRY and SYGVKD. V dropped 4 bases and J dropped 1 base, with 10 bases sitting between them. The CDR3, as DNA: TGTGCCATCAGTGCAGGGGCACAGAACACTGAAGCTTTCTTT. Encoded protein: CAISAGAQNTEAFF.

The V and J genes are TRBV18 and TRBJ1-5; weak D call: TRBD1 (5 bases). CDR3 length: 13 amino acids. Trimming pared 4 bases from V and 8 bases from J, leaving 12 bases between. The germline V gene has CDR1 KGHSH and CDR2 LQKENI. CDR3 in amino acids: CASSLQGSEPQHF. In DNA form, the CDR3 reads TGTGCCAGCTCACTTCAGGGTAGTGAGCCCCAGCATTTT.

This clone came up once. The chain uses TRBV7-3 and TRBJ2-7; 7 nucleotides line up with TRBD1. In germline, CDR1 is SGHTA, CDR2 FQGTGA. V shed 5 bases and J 3 bases; nucleotides not matched to a gene: 10. CDR3 length: 15 residues. CDR3 coding DNA: TGTGCCAGCAGCGCCGGGACAGCCGAATACTACGAGCAGTACTTC. It encodes CASSAGTAEYYEQYF.

J is TRBJ2-7 and V is TRBV15; possibly TRBD1 for D (6 bases). This CDR3 is 16 amino acids long. The V gene lost 3 bases and the J gene lost 1 base, with 16 bases spanning the gap. In germline, CDR1 is LNHNV, CDR2 YYDKDF (reference sequence). CDR3 DNA: TGTGCCACCAGCAGCTATAGTGCAGGGGTTTCCTACGAGCAGTACTTC. This translates into CATSSYSAGVSYEQYF. The variable domain in full, with the rest retrieved from reference TRBV15 and TRBJ2-7, is DAMVIQNPRYQVTQFGKPVTLSCSQTLNHNVMYWYQQKSSQAPKLLFHYYDKDFNNEADTPDNFQSRRPNTSFCFLDIRSPGLGDTAMYLCATSSYSAGVSYEQYFGPGTRLTVT.

The V and J genes are TRBV18 and TRBJ1-2; D may be TRBD1 (5 bases). V was trimmed by 3 bases and J by 3 bases, leaving 8 bases between them. The CDR3 consists of 13 residues. Germline V gene data show CDR1 as KGHSH and CDR2 as LQKENI. CDR3: CASSPLGDYGYTF. CDR3 sequence (DNA): TGTGCCAGCTCACCTTTAGGGGACTATGGCTACACCTTC.

The V gene is TRBV30, the J gene TRBJ2-1; TRBD2 aligns across 9 bases. In germline, CDR1 is GTSNPN, CDR2 SVGIG (reference sequence). This CDR3 has 14 residues. The junction had 7 bases not matched to a gene; V was cut back by 3 bases and J by 7 bases. The chain's CDR3 is CAWSAGLAINEQFF. As DNA, the CDR3 is TGTGCCTGGAGCGCGGGACTAGCCATTAATGAGCAGTTCTTC.

The sample holds a few counts of this clone. This chain links TRBV19 with TRBJ2-2; D is perhaps TRBD1 (6 bases). Trimming cost V 11 bases and J 4 bases, with 17 bases left between them. The CDR3 totals 14 residues. CDR1 LNHDA and CDR2 SQIVND come from the germline V gene (reference sequence). The CDR3 DNA is TGTGCCGTGGGCCCTTGGACAGCCACCGGGGAGCTGTTTTTT. Amino acids: CAVGPWTATGELFF.

The chain couples TRBV4-1 to TRBJ1-4, with D unclear. The length of the CDR3 is 12 residues. From germline, CDR1 is MGHRA and CDR2 YSYEKL. Between the trimmed V and J ends, which lost 4 bases and 7 bases, there was a span of 7 bases. This CDR3 is CASSPRGEKLFF. Here the CDR3 DNA reads TGCGCCAGCAGCCCGAGAGGTGAAAAACTGTTTTTT.

Written as DNA, the CDR3 is TGCGCCAGCAGCTTGGATATATCCTACAATGAGCAGTTCTTC. Its translation is CASSLDISYNEQFF. The chain has TRBV5-1 and TRBJ2-1; D unresolved. Per the germline V gene, CDR1 is SGHRS and CDR2 is YFSETQ. The CDR3 sequence is 14 residues long. V was cut by 0 bases and J by 1 base, with 5 bases left in between.